This TCR beta chain was identified during a study of vaccination and CD4 T cells after COVID-19. Study observations and caveats: The median count of SARS-CoV-2-reactive clonotypes rose from approximately 21 to 40, not significantly.

Cultured CD4+ T cell DNA was sequenced using the Oncomine TCR Beta short-read assay. Using its own MiXCR run on the PCR reads, TCRdb lists one record per CDR3 protein. The table has 15,000 to 20,000 distinct CDR3 sequences, over 65% seen once. This CDR3 has 10 amino acids. The V gene lost 11 bases and the J gene lost 2 bases, with 4 bases spanning the gap. Germline assignment: CDR1 LNHDA and CDR2 SQIVND (reference sequence). As for treatment: roughly 11-day PBMC culture with coronavirus spike peptide pools or control peptides (ViraFEST assay). TCRs were sequenced by ViraFEST after antigen-specific T cells had been expanded with peptide pools. Details on this clonotype: Its antigen is currently unknown.

The chain couples TRBV19 to TRBJ1-5, with D hard to call. Sequenced input: CD4+ T cells from blood, cultured in vitro. The origin of this receptor is a human donor who had recovered from COVID-19. The CDR3 region is CACGNQPQHF. The CDR3, as DNA: TGTGCCTGCGGCAATCAGCCCCAGCATTTT.